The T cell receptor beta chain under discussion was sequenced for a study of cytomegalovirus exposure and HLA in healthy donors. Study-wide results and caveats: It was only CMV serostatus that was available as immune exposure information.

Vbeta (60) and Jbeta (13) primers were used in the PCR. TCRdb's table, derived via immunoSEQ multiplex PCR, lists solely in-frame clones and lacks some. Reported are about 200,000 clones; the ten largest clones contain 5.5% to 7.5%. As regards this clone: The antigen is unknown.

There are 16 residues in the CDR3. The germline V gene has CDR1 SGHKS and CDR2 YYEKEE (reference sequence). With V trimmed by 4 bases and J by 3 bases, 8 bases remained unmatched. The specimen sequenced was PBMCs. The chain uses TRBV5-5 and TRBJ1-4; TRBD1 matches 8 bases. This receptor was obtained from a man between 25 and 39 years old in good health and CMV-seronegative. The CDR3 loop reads CASSTGQGRANEKLFF. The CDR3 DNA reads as TGTGCCAGCAGCACCGGACAGGGACGGGCTAATGAAAAACTGTTTTTT.